A single T cell receptor beta chain is shown here with its context. This sample is part of a study of blood T cell repertoires in COVID-19. In the original analysis: Researchers report that nucleated cell counts were estimated from reference gene primer amplification. Assay used: immunoSEQ multiplex PCR; TCRdb lists only in-frame clones, some missing. The V and J calls and the clone size are those of that table, but D and trimming were determined from the DNA. Of under 250,000 clones in the sample, approximately 84% were seen once. V dropped 7 bases and J dropped 5; count of bases not matched to a gene: 12. The CDR3 is 15 residues long. Germline V gene data show CDR1 as SEHNR and CDR2 as FQNEAQ (reference sequence).

The chain links TRBV7-9 to TRBJ2-5; 8 bases line up with TRBD2. The sequenced material came from peripheral blood. The receptor was derived from a man aged 50 to 60 with COVID-19, enrolled during active disease. CDR3 coding DNA: TGTGCCAGCACCAAACCCGCGGGGGGCCTGGAGACCCAGTACTTC. It translates to CASTKPAGGLETQYF.